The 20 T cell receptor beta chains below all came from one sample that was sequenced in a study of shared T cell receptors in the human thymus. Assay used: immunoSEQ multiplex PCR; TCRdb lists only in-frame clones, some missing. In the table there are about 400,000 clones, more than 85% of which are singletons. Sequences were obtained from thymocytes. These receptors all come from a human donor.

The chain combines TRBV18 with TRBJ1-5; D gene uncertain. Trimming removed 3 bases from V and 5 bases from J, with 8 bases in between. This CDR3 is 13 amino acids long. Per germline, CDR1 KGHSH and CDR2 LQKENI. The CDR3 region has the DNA TGTGCCAGCTCACCCCAGACATATCAGCCCCAGCATTTT. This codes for CASSPQTYQPQHF.

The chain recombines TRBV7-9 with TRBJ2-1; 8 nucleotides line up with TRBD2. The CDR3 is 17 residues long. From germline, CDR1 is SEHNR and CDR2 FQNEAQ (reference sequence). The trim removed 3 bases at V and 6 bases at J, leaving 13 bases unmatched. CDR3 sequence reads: CASSFSLGERETNEQFF. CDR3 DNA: TGTGCCAGCAGCTTCAGTTTGGGGGAGCGGGAGACCAATGAGCAGTTCTTC.

The CDR3 loop is CASSGETVANEKLFF. The CDR3 DNA reads as TGTGCCAGCAGCGGCGAGACAGTAGCTAATGAAAAACTGTTTTTT. The chain is built from TRBV5-6 and TRBJ1-4, with D possibly matching TRBD1 (5 bases). Germline V gene sequence: CDR1 SGHDT, CDR2 YYEEEE. The V end was cut by 4 bases, the J end by 3 bases, with 13 bases between. This CDR3 comprises 15 residues. Full variable domain (missing parts from reference TRBV5-6 and TRBJ1-4): DAGVTQSPTHLIKTRGQQVTLRCSPKSGHDTVSWYQQALGQGPQFIFQYYEEEERQRGNFPDRFSGHQFPNYSSELNVNALLLGDSALYLCASSGETVANEKLFFGSGTQLSVL.

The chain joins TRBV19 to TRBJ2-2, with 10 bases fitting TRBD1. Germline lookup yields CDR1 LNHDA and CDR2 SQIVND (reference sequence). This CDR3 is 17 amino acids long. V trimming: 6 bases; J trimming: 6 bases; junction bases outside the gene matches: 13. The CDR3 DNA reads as TGTGCCAGTAGACCCTGGGCTAGACAGGGGGCGTCCGGGGAGCTGTTTTTT. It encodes CASRPWARQGASGELFF.

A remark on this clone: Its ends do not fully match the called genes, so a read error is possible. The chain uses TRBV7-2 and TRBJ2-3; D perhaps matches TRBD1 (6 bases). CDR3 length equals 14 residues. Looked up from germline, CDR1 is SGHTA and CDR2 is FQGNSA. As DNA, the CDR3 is TGTGCCGGCAGCCTACGACAGGGCACAGATACGCAGTATTTT. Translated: CAGSLRQGTDTQYF.

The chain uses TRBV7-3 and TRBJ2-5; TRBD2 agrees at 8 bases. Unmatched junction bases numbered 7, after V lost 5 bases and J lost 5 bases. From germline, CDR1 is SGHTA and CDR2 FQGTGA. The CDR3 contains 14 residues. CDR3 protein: CASSLSGRGETQYF. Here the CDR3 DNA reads TGTGCCAGCAGCCTAAGCGGGAGAGGGGAGACCCAGTACTTC.

In DNA, the CDR3 is TGTGCCAGCAGCTTAGAGGGGCGGGAGTTGGTCACCGGGGAGCTGTTTTTT. This codes for CASSLEGRELVTGELFF. The chain is built from TRBV7-9 and TRBJ2-2, with 7 bases fitting TRBD2. CDR1 and CDR2 from the germline V gene are SEHNR and FQNEAQ (reference sequence). CDR3 length: 17 residues. The V gene end was trimmed by 1 base and the J gene end by 4 bases; junction bases not matched to a gene: 9.

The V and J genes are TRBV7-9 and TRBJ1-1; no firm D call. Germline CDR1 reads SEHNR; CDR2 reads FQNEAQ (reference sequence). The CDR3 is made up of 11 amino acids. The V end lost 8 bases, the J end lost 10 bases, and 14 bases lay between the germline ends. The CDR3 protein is CASAQEAVAFF. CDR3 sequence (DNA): TGTGCCAGCGCTCAAGAAGCAGTAGCTTTCTTT.

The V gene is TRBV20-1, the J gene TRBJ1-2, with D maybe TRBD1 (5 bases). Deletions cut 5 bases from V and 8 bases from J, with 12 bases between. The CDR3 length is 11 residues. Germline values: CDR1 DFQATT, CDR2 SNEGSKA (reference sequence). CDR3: CSADWGSGYTF. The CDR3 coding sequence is TGCAGTGCTGACTGGGGCAGCGGCTACACCTTC.

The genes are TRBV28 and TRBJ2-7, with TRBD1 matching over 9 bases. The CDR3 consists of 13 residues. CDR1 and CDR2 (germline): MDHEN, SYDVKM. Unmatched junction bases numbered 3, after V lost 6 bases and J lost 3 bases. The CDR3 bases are TGTGCCAGCAGCACGGACAGGGGCTACGAGCAGTACTTC. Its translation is CASSTDRGYEQYF.

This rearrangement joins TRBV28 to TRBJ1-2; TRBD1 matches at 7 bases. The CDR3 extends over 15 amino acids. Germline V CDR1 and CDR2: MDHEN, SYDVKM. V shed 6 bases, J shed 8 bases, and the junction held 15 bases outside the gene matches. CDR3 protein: CASRGETGRGMGYTF. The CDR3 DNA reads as TGTGCCAGCAGGGGGGAGACAGGGCGCGGGATGGGCTACACCTTC.

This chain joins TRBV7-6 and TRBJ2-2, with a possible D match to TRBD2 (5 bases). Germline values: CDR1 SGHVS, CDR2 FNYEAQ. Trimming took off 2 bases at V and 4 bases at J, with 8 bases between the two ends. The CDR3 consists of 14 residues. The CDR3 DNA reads TGTGCCAGCAGCTTAAGGACTGCCACCGGGGAGCTGTTTTTT. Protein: CASSLRTATGELFF.

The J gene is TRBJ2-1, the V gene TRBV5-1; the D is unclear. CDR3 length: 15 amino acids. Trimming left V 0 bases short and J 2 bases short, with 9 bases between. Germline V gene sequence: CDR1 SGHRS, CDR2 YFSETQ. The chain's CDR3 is CASSLGATTYNEQFF. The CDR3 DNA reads TGCGCCAGCAGCTTGGGGGCCACAACCTACAATGAGCAGTTCTTC. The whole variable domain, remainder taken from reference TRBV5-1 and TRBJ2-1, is KAGVTQTPRYLIKTRGQQVTLSCSPISGHRSVSWYQQTPGQGLQFLFEYFSETQRNKGNFPGRFSGRQFSNSRSEMNVSTLELGDSALYLCASSLGATTYNEQFFGPGTRLTVL.

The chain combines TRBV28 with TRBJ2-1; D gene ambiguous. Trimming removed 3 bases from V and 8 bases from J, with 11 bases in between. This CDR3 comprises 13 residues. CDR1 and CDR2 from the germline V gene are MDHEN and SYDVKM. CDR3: CASSFVSPDEQFF. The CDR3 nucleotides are TGTGCCAGCAGTTTTGTTAGCCCAGATGAGCAGTTCTTC.

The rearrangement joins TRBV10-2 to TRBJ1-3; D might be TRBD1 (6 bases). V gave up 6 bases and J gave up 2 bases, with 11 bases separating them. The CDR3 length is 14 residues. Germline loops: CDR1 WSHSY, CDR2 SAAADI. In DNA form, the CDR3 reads TGCGCCAGCAGGGGGGGCGGCCCTGGAAACACCATATATTTT. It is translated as CASRGGGPGNTIYF.

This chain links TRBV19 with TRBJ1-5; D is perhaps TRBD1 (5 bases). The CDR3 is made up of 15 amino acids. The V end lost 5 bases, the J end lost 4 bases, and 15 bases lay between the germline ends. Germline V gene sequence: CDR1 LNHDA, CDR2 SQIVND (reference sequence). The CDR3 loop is CASSPQTDPNQPQHF. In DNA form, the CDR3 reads TGTGCCAGTAGTCCCCAGACAGATCCTAATCAGCCCCAGCATTTT.

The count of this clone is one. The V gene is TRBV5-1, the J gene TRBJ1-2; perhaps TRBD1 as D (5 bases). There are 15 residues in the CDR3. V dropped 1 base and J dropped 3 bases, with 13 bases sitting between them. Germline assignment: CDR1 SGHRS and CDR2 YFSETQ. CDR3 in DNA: TGCGCCAGCAGCTTGAGGGGAATGATAGACTATGGCTACACCTTC. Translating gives CASSLRGMIDYGYTF.

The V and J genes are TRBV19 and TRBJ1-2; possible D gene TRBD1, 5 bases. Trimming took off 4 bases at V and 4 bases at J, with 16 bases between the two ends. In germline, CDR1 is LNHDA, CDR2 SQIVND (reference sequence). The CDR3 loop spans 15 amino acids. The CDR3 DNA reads TGTGCCAGTAGTAGACCCTGGGGACCCCCCTATGGCTACACCTTC. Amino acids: CASSRPWGPPYGYTF.

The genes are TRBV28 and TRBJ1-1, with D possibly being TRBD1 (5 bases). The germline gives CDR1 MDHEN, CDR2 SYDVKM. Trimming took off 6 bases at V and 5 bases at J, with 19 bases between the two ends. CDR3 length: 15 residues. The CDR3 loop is CASRSVRDARTEAFF. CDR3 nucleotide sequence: TGTGCCAGCAGATCTGTCCGGGACGCACGGACTGAAGCTTTCTTT.

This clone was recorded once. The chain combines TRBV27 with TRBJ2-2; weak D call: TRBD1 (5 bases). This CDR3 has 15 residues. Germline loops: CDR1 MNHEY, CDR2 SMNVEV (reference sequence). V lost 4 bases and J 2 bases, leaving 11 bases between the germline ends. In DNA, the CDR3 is TGTGCCAGCAGTTCCCCTAGGGGTAACACCGGGGAGCTGTTTTTT. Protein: CASSSPRGNTGELFF.